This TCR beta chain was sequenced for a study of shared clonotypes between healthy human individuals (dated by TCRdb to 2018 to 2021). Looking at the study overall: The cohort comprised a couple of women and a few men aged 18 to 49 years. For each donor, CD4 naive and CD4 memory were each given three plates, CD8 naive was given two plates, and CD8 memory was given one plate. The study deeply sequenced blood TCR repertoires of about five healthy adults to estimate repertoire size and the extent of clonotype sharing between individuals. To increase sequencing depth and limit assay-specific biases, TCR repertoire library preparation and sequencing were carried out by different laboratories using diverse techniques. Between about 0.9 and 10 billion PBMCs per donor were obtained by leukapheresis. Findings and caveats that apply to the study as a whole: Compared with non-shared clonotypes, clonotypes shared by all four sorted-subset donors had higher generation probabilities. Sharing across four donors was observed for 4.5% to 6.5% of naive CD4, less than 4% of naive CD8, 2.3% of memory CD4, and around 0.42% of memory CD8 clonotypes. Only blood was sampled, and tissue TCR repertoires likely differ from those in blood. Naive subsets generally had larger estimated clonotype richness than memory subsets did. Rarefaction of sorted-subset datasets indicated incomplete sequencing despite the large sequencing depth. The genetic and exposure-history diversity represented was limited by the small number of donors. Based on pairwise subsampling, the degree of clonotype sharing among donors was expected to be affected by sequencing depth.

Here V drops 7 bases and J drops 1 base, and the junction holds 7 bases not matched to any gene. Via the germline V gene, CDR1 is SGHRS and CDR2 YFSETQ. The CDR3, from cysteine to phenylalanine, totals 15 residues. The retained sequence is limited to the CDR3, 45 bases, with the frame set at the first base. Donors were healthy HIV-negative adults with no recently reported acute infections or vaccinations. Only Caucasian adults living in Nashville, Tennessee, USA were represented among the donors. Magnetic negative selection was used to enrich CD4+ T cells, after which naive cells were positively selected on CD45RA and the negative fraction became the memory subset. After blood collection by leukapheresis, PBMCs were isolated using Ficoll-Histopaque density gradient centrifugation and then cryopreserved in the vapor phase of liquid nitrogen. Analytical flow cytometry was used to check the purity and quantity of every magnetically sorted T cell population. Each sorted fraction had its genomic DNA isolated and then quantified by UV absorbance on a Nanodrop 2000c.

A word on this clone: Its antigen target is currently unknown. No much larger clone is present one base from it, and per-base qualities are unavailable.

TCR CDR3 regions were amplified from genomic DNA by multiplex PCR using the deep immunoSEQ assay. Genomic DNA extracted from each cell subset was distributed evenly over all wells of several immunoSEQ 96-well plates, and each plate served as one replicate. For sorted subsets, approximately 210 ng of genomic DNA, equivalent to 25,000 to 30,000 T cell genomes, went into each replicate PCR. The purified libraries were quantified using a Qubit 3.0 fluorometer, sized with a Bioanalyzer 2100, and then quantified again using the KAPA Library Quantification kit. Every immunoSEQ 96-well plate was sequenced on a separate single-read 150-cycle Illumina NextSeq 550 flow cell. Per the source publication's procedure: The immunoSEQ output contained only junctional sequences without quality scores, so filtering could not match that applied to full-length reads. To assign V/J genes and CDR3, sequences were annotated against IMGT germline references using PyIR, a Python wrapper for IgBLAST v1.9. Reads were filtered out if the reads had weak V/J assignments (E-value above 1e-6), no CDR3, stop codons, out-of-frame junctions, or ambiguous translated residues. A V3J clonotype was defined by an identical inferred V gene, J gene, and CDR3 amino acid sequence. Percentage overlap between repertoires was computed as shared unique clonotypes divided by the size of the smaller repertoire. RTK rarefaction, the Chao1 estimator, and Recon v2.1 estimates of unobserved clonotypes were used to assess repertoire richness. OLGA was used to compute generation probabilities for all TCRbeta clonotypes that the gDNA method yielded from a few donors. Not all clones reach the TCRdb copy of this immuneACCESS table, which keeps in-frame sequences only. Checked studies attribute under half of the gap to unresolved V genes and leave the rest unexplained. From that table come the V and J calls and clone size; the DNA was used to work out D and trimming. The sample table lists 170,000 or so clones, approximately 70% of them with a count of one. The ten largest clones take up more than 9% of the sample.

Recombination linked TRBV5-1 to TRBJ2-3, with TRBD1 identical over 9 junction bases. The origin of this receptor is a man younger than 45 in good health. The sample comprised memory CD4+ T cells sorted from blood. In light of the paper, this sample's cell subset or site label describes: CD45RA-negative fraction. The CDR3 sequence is CASSKRDRGTDTQYF. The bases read TGCGCCAGCTCAAAAAGGGACAGGGGCACAGATACGCAGTATTTT. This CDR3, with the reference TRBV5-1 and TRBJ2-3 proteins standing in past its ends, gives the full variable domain KAGVTQTPRYLIKTRGQQVTLSCSPISGHRSVSWYQQTPGQGLQFLFEYFSETQRNKGNFPGRFSGRQFSNSRSEMNVSTLELGDSALYLCASSKRDRGTDTQYFGPGTRLTVL.